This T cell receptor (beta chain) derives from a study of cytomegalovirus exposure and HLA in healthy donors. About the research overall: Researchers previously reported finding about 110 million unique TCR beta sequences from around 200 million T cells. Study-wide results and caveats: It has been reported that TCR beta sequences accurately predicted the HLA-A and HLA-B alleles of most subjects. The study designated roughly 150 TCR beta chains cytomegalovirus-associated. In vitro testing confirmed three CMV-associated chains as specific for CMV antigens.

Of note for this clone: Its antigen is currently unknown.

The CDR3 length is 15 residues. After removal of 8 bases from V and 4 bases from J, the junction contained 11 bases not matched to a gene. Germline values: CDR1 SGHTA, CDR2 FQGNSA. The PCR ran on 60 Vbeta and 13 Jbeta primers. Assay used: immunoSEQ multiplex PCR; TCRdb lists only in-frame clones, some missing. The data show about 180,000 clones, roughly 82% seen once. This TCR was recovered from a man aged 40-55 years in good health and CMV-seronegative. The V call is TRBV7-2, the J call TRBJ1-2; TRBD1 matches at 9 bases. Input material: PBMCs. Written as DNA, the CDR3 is TGTGCCAGCGCCAACACCAACAGGGGGCTCTATGGCTACACCTTC. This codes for CASANTNRGLYGYTF.